One sample yielded the 26 T cell receptor beta chains listed below, sequenced in a study of Graves' ophthalmopathy and Graves' hyperthyroidism. Beta-chain TCR CDR3 regions were amplified from RNA transcripts. The authors performed first-round RT-PCR with HTBI primers and then a second-round multiplex PCR. Using its own MiXCR run on the multiplex PCR reads, TCRdb lists one record per CDR3 protein. This sample has around 520,000 distinct CDR3 sequences, with about two fifths found just once. The sequencing input was peripheral blood or thyroid tissue (not recorded which). The receptors come from an adult man with Graves' hyperthyroidism.

The chain carries TRBV29-1 and TRBJ1-2; TRBD1 is a possible D gene (6 bases). This CDR3 spans 12 amino acids. V was trimmed by 7 bases and J by 6 bases, leaving 15 bases between them. The germline CDR1 and CDR2 sequences are SQVTM and ANQGSEA. The CDR3 DNA sequence: TGCAGCGCCCTACTCAGGGGAGATGGCTACACCTTC. Its translation is CSALLRGDGYTF.

In its sample, this clonotype was seen many times. The rearrangement uses TRBV2 and TRBJ1-1; 8 bases are a match to TRBD1. The CDR3 is 13 amino acids. Germline values: CDR1 SNHLY, CDR2 FYNNEI. V was pared by 6 bases and J by 3 bases, with 3 bases of the junction left unmatched. The CDR3 nucleotides read TGTGCCAGCAGCGAGGACAGGGACACTGAAGCTTTCTTT. This sequence encodes CASSEDRDTEAFF.

Turning to this clonotype: At one end, the junction sequence differs from germline, possibly due to a read error. This chain links TRBV4-1 with TRBJ2-7; D is ambiguous. Germline values: CDR1 MGHRA, CDR2 YSYEKL. The CDR3 sequence is 15 residues long. DNA of the CDR3: TGCGCCAGCAGCCAAGTCGGTGGGGTCTCCTACGAGCGGTACTTC. Translation gives CASSQVGGVSYERYF.

In this sample, this clonotype turned up many times. The chain employs TRBV7-9 and TRBJ1-1; TRBD1 might be the D (6 bases). Germline V gene data show CDR1 as SEHNR and CDR2 as FQNEAQ (reference sequence). The CDR3 covers 15 residues. V lost 5 bases and J 1 base, leaving 14 bases between the germline ends. CDR3 amino acids: CASSQGTRENTEAFF. The CDR3 DNA sequence: TGTGCCAGCAGCCAAGGGACAAGGGAGAACACTGAAGCTTTCTTT.

This clonotype occurred a few times. The chain couples TRBV28 to TRBJ2-7; 8 bases align to TRBD1. Germline CDR1 MDHEN, CDR2 SYDVKM. The CDR3 totals 14 residues. CDR3 sequence: CATGEGQGGYEQYF. CDR3 bases: TGTGCTACCGGAGAAGGACAGGGTGGCTACGAGCAGTACTTC. Full variable domain (remainder filled in from reference TRBV28 and TRBJ2-7): DVKVTQSSRYLVKRTGEKVFLECVQDMDHENMFWYRQDPGLGLRLIYFSYDVKMKEKGDIPEGYSVSREKKERFSLILESASTNQTSMYLCATGEGQGGYEQYFGPGTRLTVT.

The chain uses TRBV2 and TRBJ1-5; 10 bases are a match to TRBD1. The germline gives CDR1 SNHLY, CDR2 FYNNEI. The CDR3 extends over 14 amino acids. With 6 bases clipped from V and 7 bases from J, the junction kept 6 bases outside the gene matches. The CDR3 sequence is CASRGQGGRQPQHF. The CDR3 DNA follows: TGTGCCAGCAGAGGACAGGGGGGGAGACAGCCCCAGCATTTT.

The rearrangement links TRBV2 to TRBJ1-2; possible D gene TRBD1, 6 bases. The length of the CDR3 is 14 residues. V lost 6 bases and J lost 3, with 14 bases in between. CDR1 is SNHLY and CDR2 is FYNNEI in the germline V gene. In nucleotides, the CDR3 is TGTGCCAGCAGCGACGGGGGCTCGGACTATGGCTACACCTTC. This gives the protein CASSDGGSDYGYTF.

This clonotype was seen a few times. A read error is likely, as this CDR3 ends without the conserved phenylalanine or tryptophan. The chain recombines TRBV19 with TRBJ1-5; D is undetermined. The germline V gene encodes CDR1 LNHDA and CDR2 SQIVND (reference sequence). There are 14 residues in the CDR3. V was pared by 1 base and J by 10 bases, with 14 bases between. CDR3 protein: CASSIAGSVFPQHL. CDR3 in DNA: TGTGCCAGTAGTATAGCGGGTTCGGTTTTTCCCCAGCATCTT.

This clonotype was observed many times. The chain recombines TRBV4-1 with TRBJ2-7; D is ambiguous. V was shortened by 0 bases and J by 0 bases, with 12 bases between the two germline ends. The CDR3 is 16 amino acids. Germline V gene data show CDR1 as MGHRA and CDR2 as YSYEKL. The CDR3 bases are TGCGCCAGCAGCCAAGAACTTGGTCTTCCCTCCTACGAGCAGTACTTC. It codes for CASSQELGLPSYEQYF.

This clonotype was seen only a few times. The chain joins TRBV6-6 to TRBJ1-1; D is undetermined. The CDR3 is made up of 15 amino acids. CDR1 is MNHNY and CDR2 is SVGAGI in the germline V gene (reference sequence). V lost 1 base, J lost 3 bases, and 12 bases lay in between. The DNA for the CDR3 is TGTGCCAGCAGTTACTTAGGGTTTCGGGACACTGAAGCTTTCTTT. Its protein is CASSYLGFRDTEAFF.

Many counts were recorded for this clonotype. This chain connects TRBV24-1 to TRBJ2-2; D might be TRBD1 (6 bases). V shed 4 bases and J shed 3 bases, with 23 bases lying between them. The CDR3 covers 19 residues. Per germline, CDR1 KGHDR and CDR2 SFDVKD. The CDR3 DNA reads TGTGCCACCAGTGAACACCTCCTCTCTGACAGGCGATACACCGGGGAGCTGTTTTTT. This translates into CATSEHLLSDRRYTGELFF.

J is TRBJ1-5 and V is TRBV5-6; 9 bases align to TRBD1. V lost 4 bases and J lost 5; bases outside the gene matches: 7. Germline loops: CDR1 SGHDT, CDR2 YYEEEE. CDR3 size: 15 residues. The CDR3 sequence is CASSSTGGIYQPQHF. CDR3 DNA: TGTGCCAGCAGCAGTACAGGGGGCATATATCAGCCCCAGCATTTT. The variable domain in full, completed from reference TRBV5-6 and TRBJ1-5, reads DAGVTQSPTHLIKTRGQQVTLRCSPKSGHDTVSWYQQALGQGPQFIFQYYEEEERQRGNFPDRFSGHQFPNYSSELNVNALLLGDSALYLCASSSTGGIYQPQHFGDGTRLSIL.

This clonotype was counted only a few times. The chain has TRBV27 and TRBJ1-2; TRBD1 aligns across 7 bases. Trimming at V came to 6 bases and at J to 7 bases, leaving 8 bases not matched to a gene. Germline V lookup: CDR1 MNHEY, CDR2 SMNVEV (reference sequence). The CDR3 covers 13 residues. CDR3 protein: CASRLGTEGGYTF. Written as DNA, the CDR3 is TGTGCCAGCAGGCTAGGGACAGAGGGTGGCTACACCTTC.

The chain links TRBV2 to TRBJ1-5, with a tentative D call TRBD1 (5 bases). V was pared by 6 bases and J by 2 bases, with 14 bases between. The CDR3 is made up of 15 amino acids. Germline CDR1 SNHLY, CDR2 FYNNEI. CDR3 residues: CASRLTGPGNQPQHF. CDR3 in DNA: TGTGCCAGCAGGCTCACGGGACCAGGCAATCAGCCCCAGCATTTT.

DNA for the CDR3: TGTGCCAGCAGGCCCGGGGACCCGAACACTGAAGCTTTCTTT. This gives the protein CASRPGDPNTEAFF. This rearrangement joins TRBV6-1 to TRBJ1-1; D might be TRBD1 (5 bases). The CDR3 has 14 residues. CDR1 MNHNS and CDR2 SASEGT come from the germline V gene. V lost 6 bases to trimming and J lost 1 base, with 12 bases between them.

This clonotype was picked up a small number of times. J is TRBJ1-5 and V is TRBV12-3 or TRBV12-4; a weak D match, TRBD1 (6 bases). V was cut by 3 bases and J by 5 bases, with 20 bases left in between. This CDR3 is built from 17 residues. CDR3 amino acids: CASSFFQGRIGDQPQHF. CDR3 nucleotides: TGTGCCAGCAGTTTTTTCCAGGGGCGGATTGGGGATCAGCCCCAGCATTTT.

This clonotype was recorded at least ten times. The chain is built from TRBV12-3 or TRBV12-4 and TRBJ2-7; D may be TRBD2 (6 bases). V was pared by 4 bases and J by 2 bases, with 12 bases between. The CDR3 length is 14 residues. The CDR3 bases are TGTGCCAGCAGTTACGGACTAACGGCCTACGAGCAGTACTTC. It encodes CASSYGLTAYEQYF.

The chain is built from TRBV29-1 and TRBJ1-6, with 9 bases that match TRBD1. CDR1 SQVTM and CDR2 ANQGSEA come from the germline V gene. This CDR3 has 13 residues. Trimming took 6 bases from V and 10 from J; bases not matched to a gene: 7. The CDR3 reads CSVRGTGTSPLHF. DNA for the CDR3: TGCAGCGTCCGTGGGACAGGGACCTCACCCCTCCACTTT.

This clonotype appeared a few times. The V call is TRBV30, the J call TRBJ1-1; D is possibly TRBD1 (6 bases). V was clipped by 3 bases and J by 3 bases, with 11 bases between them. Germline V gene data show CDR1 as GTSNPN and CDR2 as SVGIG (reference sequence). This CDR3 comprises 13 residues. The CDR3 region has the DNA TGTGCCTGGAGCCACAGGGCTGACACTGAAGCTTTCTTT. Translated: CAWSHRADTEAFF.

About this clonotype itself: This may arise from a read error, as a much more abundant clone is one base away. The rearrangement links TRBV7-9 to TRBJ1-5; TRBD1 might be the D (6 bases). Germline CDR1 SEHNR, CDR2 FQNEAQ (reference sequence). V was clipped by 0 bases and J by 9 bases, with 15 bases between them. The length of the CDR3 is 15 residues. CDR3 DNA sequence: TGTGCCAGCAGCTTAGCGTCGGGGGGCGGGCGGCCCCAGCATTTT. It is translated as CASSLASGGGRPQHF.

This clonotype was counted only a few times. The chain uses TRBV12-3 or TRBV12-4 and TRBJ2-7, with 8 bases fitting TRBD1. The CDR3 covers 14 residues. Unmatched junction bases numbered 1, after V lost 0 bases and J lost 3 bases. The CDR3 nucleotides are TGTGCCAGCAGTTTAGCGGACAGGGTCTACGAGCAGTACTTC. Protein product: CASSLADRVYEQYF.

This rearrangement joins TRBV15 to TRBJ2-2; D is possibly TRBD2 (5 bases). CDR1 LNHNV and CDR2 YYDKDF come from the germline V gene (reference sequence). The CDR3 has 14 amino acids. Trimming cost V 8 bases and J 3 bases, with 13 bases left between them. CDR3 DNA: TGTGCCACCGAGGGCGAGTGGTACACCGGGGAGCTGTTTTTT. Translating gives CATEGEWYTGELFF.

This clonotype was detected many times. The rearrangement joins TRBV12-3 or TRBV12-4 to TRBJ2-7; tentative D call: TRBD2 (5 bases). Trimming pared 6 bases from V and 3 bases from J, leaving 9 bases between. The CDR3 consists of 12 residues. This CDR3 reads CASSILVYEQYF. The CDR3 DNA sequence: TGTGCCAGCAGCATACTAGTCTACGAGCAGTACTTC.

This clonotype has just a few counts. This chain connects TRBV24-1 to TRBJ2-2; the match to TRBD1 covers 8 bases. This CDR3 is built from 15 residues. Losses at the gene ends were 4 bases for V and 3 bases for J; bases not matched to a gene: 3. Germline V CDR1 and CDR2: KGHDR, SFDVKD. The CDR3 reads CATSDPGGDTGELFF. The CDR3 DNA reads TGTGCCACCAGTGACCCAGGGGGCGACACCGGGGAGCTGTTTTTT.

This clonotype has ten or more counts. At one end, the junction sequence differs from germline, possibly due to a read error. The V call is TRBV7-9, the J call TRBJ2-7; D gene uncertain. CDR1 and CDR2 from the germline V gene are SEHNR and FQNEAQ (reference sequence). There are 12 residues in the CDR3. CDR3 in DNA: TGTGCCAGCAGCTTAGGACTGTACGGGCAGTACTTC. Translating gives CASSLGLYGQYF.

Notes on this clonotype: A read error may produce the germline difference seen at one junction end. This chain connects TRBV20-1 to TRBJ2-7; TRBD2 matches 9 bases. This CDR3 is 16 amino acids long. CDR1 and CDR2 from the germline V gene are DFQATT and SNEGSKA (reference sequence). The DNA for the CDR3 is TGCAGTGCTAGCGATCCTCTAGCGGGATCCACAGGTACGCAGTATTTC. This codes for CSASDPLAGSTGTQYF.